These 20 T cell receptor beta chains were all obtained from the same sample, sequenced in a study of shared clonotypes between healthy human individuals. Here immunoSEQ multiplex PCR was the method, and the copy in TCRdb shows in-frame clones only, minus some. The data contain about 2,200,000 clones, roughly 91% of them singletons. CD45RO-negative CD8 cells positively selected for CCR7 made up the naive population, which excluded terminally differentiated effector memory CD45RA+ cells. Sequenced: naive CD8+ T cells from PBMCs. The receptors derive from a man aged 18 to 30 in good health. Some clones in this sample may be carry-over from other donors' samples.

The J gene is TRBJ2-1, the V gene TRBV7-9, with TRBD2 matching 10 bases. The junction had 6 bases not matched to a gene; V was cut back by 4 bases and J by 0 bases. The CDR3 is 17 residues long. CDR1 SEHNR and CDR2 FQNEAQ come from the germline V gene (reference sequence). CDR3 sequence (DNA): TGTGCCAGCAGCTCCTGGACTAGCGGTCCCTCCTACAATGAGCAGTTCTTC. Its translation: CASSSWTSGPSYNEQFF.

The rearrangement joins TRBV19 to TRBJ2-1, with D unclear. V lost 0 bases and J lost 15, with 15 bases in between. CDR1 is LNHDA, CDR2 SQIVND, per germline (reference sequence). This CDR3 spans 13 amino acids. The CDR3 loop reads CASSIDDPTHRFF. CDR3 DNA: TGTGCCAGTAGTATAGATGACCCGACTCATCGGTTCTTC.

J is TRBJ2-7 and V is TRBV2, with TRBD2 matching 14 bases. CDR1 is SNHLY and CDR2 is FYNNEI in the germline V gene. This CDR3 comprises 18 residues. J lost 1 base, V lost 11 bases, and 16 bases had no gene match. CDR3 sequence: CAVHPGLAGEEKSYEQYF. The CDR3 nucleotides are TGTGCCGTACACCCGGGACTAGCGGGAGAGGAGAAATCCTACGAGCAGTACTTC.

The chain recombines TRBV27 with TRBJ1-1; 9 bases are a match to TRBD1. The CDR3 runs to 19 residues. Unmatched junction bases numbered 11, after V lost 0 bases and J lost 0 bases. Germline CDR1 and CDR2: MNHEY and SMNVEV (reference sequence). CDR3 in amino acids: CASSLSFWGQGAMNTEAFF. In DNA form, the CDR3 reads TGTGCCAGCAGTTTATCGTTCTGGGGACAGGGAGCCATGAACACTGAAGCTTTCTTT.

V usage is TRBV4-3 and J usage is TRBJ2-1; D gene ambiguous. Germline CDR1 reads LGHNA; CDR2 reads YSLEER. V was trimmed by 0 bases and J by 4 bases, leaving 10 bases between them. The length of the CDR3 is 15 residues. The CDR3 sequence: CASSQDRSTYNEQFF. Here the CDR3 DNA reads TGCGCCAGCAGCCAAGATAGGAGCACGTACAATGAGCAGTTCTTC.

The V and J genes are TRBV14 and TRBJ2-7, with D perhaps matching TRBD2 (5 bases). V dropped 3 bases and J dropped 3 bases, with 6 bases sitting between them. The CDR3 extends over 12 amino acids. CDR1 and CDR2 from the germline V gene are SGHDN and FVKESK. CDR3 loop: CASSHRGYEQYF. In nucleotides, the CDR3 is TGTGCCAGCAGCCATCGGGGCTACGAGCAGTACTTC.

In regard to this clone: The sample contains more than one DNA sequence encoding this CDR3. The chain joins TRBV27 to TRBJ2-7, with D tentatively TRBD2 (6 bases). CDR3 length equals 13 residues. Trimming left V 3 bases short and J 2 bases short, with 8 bases between. Germline CDR1 MNHEY, CDR2 SMNVEV (reference sequence). CDR3 sequence (DNA): TGTGCCAGCAGTTTTAGCGGTACCTACGAGCAGTACTTC. It translates to CASSFSGTYEQYF.

This clone was detected a few times. The CDR3 DNA sequence: TGTGCCAGCAGTTACGCGGGCAGGGGCACTGAAGCTTTCTTT. Translation gives CASSYAGRGTEAFF. The chain links TRBV6-5 to TRBJ1-1; a possible D gene is TRBD1 (6 bases). Germline CDR1 MNHEY, CDR2 SVGAGI. V lost 2 bases and J 4 bases, leaving 11 bases between the germline ends. This CDR3 contains 14 residues.

The rearrangement joins TRBV7-9 to TRBJ2-2; no clear D. CDR1 SEHNR and CDR2 FQNEAQ come from the germline V gene (reference sequence). The CDR3 spans 15 residues. V was pared by 5 bases and J by 0 bases, with 10 bases between. The DNA for the CDR3 is TGTGCCAGCAGCCCCCCTGACTCGAACACCGGGGAGCTGTTTTTT. It translates to CASSPPDSNTGELFF.

The rearrangement uses TRBV16 and TRBJ2-7, with D hard to call. V dropped 0 bases and J dropped 6 bases, with 12 bases sitting between them. Germline V gene sequence: CDR1 KGHSY, CDR2 FQNENV. The CDR3 is 14 amino acids. The CDR3 region is CASSQSGRFSEQYF. The CDR3 bases are TGTGCCAGCAGCCAATCGGGCAGGTTCTCCGAGCAGTACTTC. The variable domain in full, with the rest retrieved from reference TRBV16 and TRBJ2-7, is GEEVAQTPKHLVRGEGQKAKLYCAPIKGHSYVFWYQQVLKNEFKFLISFQNENVFDETGMPKERFSAKCLPNSPCSLEIQATKLEDSAVYFCASSQSGRFSEQYFGPGTRLTVT.

The V call is TRBV27, the J call TRBJ1-2, with 8 nucleotides matching TRBD1. With V trimmed by 5 bases and J by 3 bases, 5 bases remained unmatched. CDR1 and CDR2 (germline): MNHEY, SMNVEV (reference sequence). This CDR3 contains 14 residues. The CDR3: CASSPRGRDYGYTF. The CDR3 nucleotides read TGTGCCAGCAGTCCCAGGGGGCGCGACTATGGCTACACCTTC.

The chain employs TRBV7-9 and TRBJ2-3; 8 bases fit TRBD1. The CDR3 has 16 amino acids. The V gene end was trimmed by 5 bases and the J gene end by 4 bases; junction bases not matched to a gene: 11. Germline CDR1 SEHNR, CDR2 FQNEAQ (reference sequence). The CDR3 loop reads CASSEPGQDMADTQYF. Written as DNA, the CDR3 is TGTGCCAGCAGCGAACCGGGACAGGATATGGCAGATACGCAGTATTTT.

This clone was seen only a few times. An end of the junction differs from the germline gene, which may be a read error. The chain couples TRBV11-2 to TRBJ1-4; 7 bases fit TRBD1. Germline V CDR1 and CDR2: SGHAT, FQNNGV. This CDR3 is 15 amino acids long. CDR3 residues: CASSLEYLQGGKLFF. CDR3 sequence (DNA): TGTGCCAGCAGCCTAGAGTACCTCCAGGGGGGAAAACTGTTTTTT.

The rearrangement links TRBV27 to TRBJ1-1; D uncertain. V shed 4 bases and J shed 1 base, with 10 bases lying between them. The CDR3 is 14 amino acids. The germline CDR1 and CDR2 sequences are MNHEY and SMNVEV (reference sequence). For the CDR3, the DNA is TGTGCCAGCAGTTCCACGGCGGAGAACACTGAAGCTTTCTTT. Translating it yields CASSSTAENTEAFF.

J is TRBJ2-2 and V is TRBV4-1, with D unresolved. V lost 0 bases and J lost 4, with 12 bases in between. This CDR3 comprises 16 residues. CDR1 MGHRA and CDR2 YSYEKL come from the germline V gene. This CDR3 reads CASSQDHPGVTGELFF. In DNA, the CDR3 is TGCGCCAGCAGCCAAGATCACCCAGGCGTCACCGGGGAGCTGTTTTTT.

The chain recombines TRBV5-4 with TRBJ1-1; tentative D call: TRBD1 (5 bases). Looked up from germline, CDR1 is SGHNT and CDR2 is YYREEE (reference sequence). V lost 4 bases and J 5 bases, leaving 18 bases between the germline ends. CDR3 length: 15 amino acids. The chain's CDR3 is CASSLARGGGTEAFF. The CDR3 DNA follows: TGTGCCAGCAGCCTCGCCCGCGGGGGGGGGACTGAAGCTTTCTTT.

This chain links TRBV27 with TRBJ1-1, with 7 bases aligning to TRBD1. The CDR3 totals 13 residues. The germline V gene encodes CDR1 MNHEY and CDR2 SMNVEV (reference sequence). V lost 6 bases to trimming and J lost 3 bases; unmatched junction nucleotides: 4. Here the CDR3 reads CASRQGSYTEAFF. Here the CDR3 DNA reads TGTGCCAGCAGACAGGGGTCGTACACTGAAGCTTTCTTT.

Details on this clone: Other DNA sequences of this sample code for an identical CDR3. The rearrangement joins TRBV9 to TRBJ2-2; D is possibly TRBD2 (5 bases). Germline loops: CDR1 SGDLS, CDR2 YYNGEE. The CDR3 consists of 16 residues. The germline V and J ends were trimmed by 2 bases and 0 bases, with 11 bases remaining between them. This CDR3 is CASSVRGTANTGELFF. CDR3 nucleotides: TGTGCCAGCAGCGTTCGGGGAACCGCGAACACCGGGGAGCTGTTTTTT.

The rearrangement joins TRBV18 to TRBJ2-2; D ambiguous. Trimming removed 0 bases at V and 2 bases at J, with 10 bases between. This CDR3 has 16 residues. Germline V gene data show CDR1 as KGHSH and CDR2 as LQKENI. The CDR3 sequence: CASSPPVLLNTGELFF. The CDR3 DNA sequence: TGTGCCAGCTCACCACCGGTACTACTTAACACCGGGGAGCTGTTTTTT.

DNA for the CDR3: TGTGCCAGCAGTTCTGGGGACAGGGGACACGAGCAGTACTTC. Amino acids: CASSSGDRGHEQYF. V usage is TRBV6-5 and J usage is TRBJ2-7, with TRBD1 matching over 10 bases. The V gene's germline CDR1 is MNHEY and CDR2 SVGAGI. The ends lost 4 bases at V and 5 bases at J; junction bases unmatched: 5. CDR3 length: 14 amino acids.